This T cell receptor (beta chain) is from a study of blood T cells in healthy people across ages. Study outcomes and limitations: Naive CD4+ cells and diversity were both higher in long-lived donors than in aged donors. Nothing was known about donor CMV status, and this possibly confounded expanded clonotype changes.

On this clonotype itself: Its specificity is unknown.

The authors ran a second PCR of roughly 6 to 12 cycles using a sample-barcoded 5' primer and a J-beta primer mix. TCRdb re-derived calls from the 5' RACE reads in MiXCR, one entry per CDR3 protein. Of over 1,300,000 distinct CDR3 sequences in the sample, approximately 59% were seen once. Germline CDR1 and CDR2: MDHEN and SYDVKM. There are 15 residues in the CDR3. V was cut by 2 bases and J by 3 bases, with 8 bases left in between. Sequencing was done on a sample of blood. The V call is TRBV28, the J call TRBJ2-6; a possible D gene is TRBD2 (5 bases). This sequence originates from a young man in good health. The CDR3, as DNA: TGTGCCAGCAGTTTAGGACTTGTTGGGGCCAACGTCCTGACTTTC. Residues: CASSLGLVGANVLTF.